Listed below are T cell receptor beta chains from one sample, sequenced in a study of PD-1 blockade in classical Hodgkin lymphoma. Assay: immunoSEQ multiplex PCR; the TCRdb copy retains only in-frame clones and omits some. In the table there are some 63,000 clones, around 90% of which are singletons. The sequences come from peripheral blood mononuclear cells (PBMCs), collected at baseline. These receptors were taken from a human donor with classical Hodgkin lymphoma. Each CDR3 is given with its conserved first and last residue. Fields, in order: CDR3 length, D gene, J gene, V gene, CDR3 protein. The D gene is left open where the match is weak.

15 | NA | TRBJ2-1 | TRBV5-4 | CASSLAGQLYNEQFF
14 | TRBD1 | TRBJ1-6 | TRBV28 | CASSLDRENSPLHF
14 | NA | TRBJ1-5 | TRBV30 | CAWSVPGPNQPQHF
16 | TRBD1 | TRBJ2-3 | TRBV5-5 | CASSPGTGTSTDTQYF
12 | NA | TRBJ2-3 | TRBV6-1 | CASSEWADTQYF
15 | TRBD2 | TRBJ2-1 | TRBV5-4 | CASSLGLAGGNEQFF
15 | TRBD2 | TRBJ2-7 | TRBV7-9 | CASSLVRTSGYEQYF
16 | TRBD2 | TRBJ2-1 | TRBV10-3 | CAISPGLAGGPYEQFF
15 | TRBD1 | TRBJ1-3 | TRBV10-2 | CASSEGTASGNTIYF
14 | NA | TRBJ2-7 | TRBV4-1 | CASSQEQVSYEQYF
17 | TRBD1 | TRBJ1-2 | TRBV5-4 | CASSGPGTGTAVHGYTF
12 | NA | TRBJ2-1 | TRBV4-1 | CASSQGSIEQFF
14 | NA | TRBJ2-3 | TRBV7-3 | CASSPRSTPDTQYF
14 | TRBD1 | TRBJ1-5 | TRBV18 | CASSPGTENQPQHF
13 | NA | TRBJ1-5 | TRBV6-5 | CASSYSQYQPQHF
14 | NA | TRBJ2-3 | TRBV7-9 | CASSLATSTDTQYF
15 | TRBD1 | TRBJ2-1 | TRBV29-1 | CSVGSRDRGVDEQFF
13 | TRBD1 | TRBJ2-7 | TRBV6-6 | CASTRDRAYEQYF
13 | NA | TRBJ2-3 | TRBV9 | CASSVDLTDTQYF
17 | NA | TRBJ2-1 | TRBV7-9 | CASTPVGGGSSYNEQFF
20 | NA | TRBJ2-1 | TRBV5-1 | CASSFNRGASFGSSYNEQFF
23 | NA | TRBJ2-1 | TRBV28 | CASSLSIPRIGLAEVLSYNEQFF
14 | TRBD2 | TRBJ2-7 | TRBV27 | CASSLMRGGGEQYF
14 | NA | TRBJ2-7 | TRBV27 | CASSLSPNPYEQYF
14 | NA | TRBJ1-1 | TRBV19 | CASSIGRGNTEAFF
15 | NA | TRBJ1-3 | TRBV19 | CASSISGQPGNTIYF
15 | NA | TRBJ1-4 | TRBV2 | CASSGGVATNEKLFF
17 | NA | TRBJ2-4 | TRBV2 | CASSEWLDRIAKNIQYF
14 | NA | TRBJ1-4 | TRBV27 | CASSFSGVGEKLFF
18 | NA | TRBJ2-2 | TRBV28 | CASSYDEMDYANTGELFF
13 | NA | TRBJ1-1 | TRBV28 | CASSSPGRAEAFF
14 | NA | TRBJ2-7 | TRBV7-6 | CASSLDQGSYEQYF
16 | TRBD2 | TRBJ2-3 | TRBV28 | CASRLAGGDRTDTQYF
13 | NA | TRBJ2-5 | TRBV6-5 | CASSPGLEETQYF
15 | TRBD1 | TRBJ2-7 | TRBV5-4 | CASSLDADRAYEQYF
14 | TRBD2 | TRBJ2-1 | TRBV6-6 | CASSYTGTSNEQFF
16 | TRBD2 | TRBJ2-7 | TRBV28 | CASSSPRLAVGYEQYF
13 | TRBD1 | TRBJ2-7 | TRBV10-3 | CAISESGGSEQYF
15 | NA | TRBJ1-3 | TRBV6-1 | CASKSHLSSGNTIYF
13 | TRBD1 | TRBJ2-7 | TRBV5-8 | CASSSPRGREQYF
15 | NA | TRBJ2-5 | TRBV15 | CATRPSRAPQETQYF
15 | NA | TRBJ2-5 | TRBV6-1 | CASFAERVMEETQYF
15 | NA | TRBJ1-1 | TRBV18 | CASSPLGTANTEAFF
11 | NA | TRBJ2-7 | TRBV2 | CASVDSYEQYF
10 | NA | TRBJ2-5 | TRBV28 | CASSQETQYF
16 | NA | TRBJ1-4 | TRBV28 | CASLGRRDTTNEKLFF
15 | NA | TRBJ1-2 | TRBV30 | CASLWVVGEDYGYTF
10 | NA | TRBJ2-3 | TRBV19 | CASGADTQYF
15 | TRBD2 | TRBJ2-3 | TRBV5-1 | CASSLGGARTDTQYF
12 | NA | TRBJ2-7 | TRBV7-6 | CASSPSGGEQYF
14 | TRBD2 | TRBJ2-7 | TRBV7-3 | CASRAGASGYEQYF
16 | TRBD2 | TRBJ2-7 | TRBV5-1 | CASSRRAGEVNYEQYF
11 | TRBD2 | TRBJ2-7 | TRBV6-1 | CAGGGTYEQYF
14 | NA | TRBJ1-1 | TRBV30 | CAWSWVGPNTEAFF
11 | NA | TRBJ2-3 | TRBV5-1 | CASSLDYTQYF